Sequencing of this T cell receptor beta chain was carried out in a study of blood T cell repertoires in COVID-19. Study-wide context: In each case, the material was cDNA or gDNA derived from T cells, B-cell-depleted T cells, or PBMCs.

In the original analysis: Reference gene primer amplification in the assay estimated nucleated cell counts. Sequencing used immunoSEQ multiplex PCR; TCRdb keeps in-frame clones, though not all of them. V and J calls and clone size are given by that table; D and trimming were obtained from the DNA. This sample carries over 200,000 clones, roughly 87% of them seen once, and the ten largest clones take under 14%. Ages ranged from roughly 18 to 100 years, with residence in 24 US areas. Recovered Cohort 3 donors showed two negative PCRs, clearance, or symptom resolution. Trimming cost V 6 bases and J 4 bases, with 19 bases left between them. CDR1 is MGHRA and CDR2 is YSYEKL in the germline V gene. The CDR3 contains 15 residues.

This TCR derives from a man aged 30 to 39 who had recovered from COVID-19. The chain uses TRBV4-1 and TRBJ2-7, with D maybe TRBD2 (7 bases). Sample: PBMCs or T cells enriched from blood (not recorded which). As DNA, the CDR3 is TGCGCCAGCAGTCAAATACACGGGGGGCTATACGAGCAGTACTTC. Amino acids: CASSQIHGGLYEQYF.